Presented here are 7 T cell receptor beta chains from one specimen sequenced in a study of cytomegalovirus exposure and HLA in healthy donors. The PCR made use of 60 Vbeta and 13 Jbeta primers. Generated by immunoSEQ multiplex PCR, the TCRdb table keeps only in-frame clones and is missing some. This repertoire shows around 100,000 clones, around 60% found once; its top ten account for less than 3.5%. Sequenced input: PBMCs. The receptors were gathered from a woman aged 50 to 60 in good health and CMV-seronegative.

With regard to this clone: The junction shows a germline mismatch at one end, possibly a read error. The chain joins TRBV7-7 to TRBJ2-5; D is perhaps TRBD2 (7 bases). The germline V gene has CDR1 SSHAT and CDR2 FNYEAQ (reference sequence). CDR3 length: 15 amino acids. The CDR3 is CASSQVGGAGETQYF. For the CDR3, the DNA is TGTGCTAGCAGCCAAGTAGGGGGGGCAGGAGAGACCCAGTACTTC.

V usage is TRBV12-2 and J usage is TRBJ2-7; the table's D gene call, TRBD1, was not cross checked with the DNA. TRBV12-2 has pseudogene status. The CDR3 has 14 amino acids. The CDR3 loop is CASRLTGEPYEQYF. The CDR3 nucleotides read TGTGCAAGTCGCTTGACAGGGGAACCCTACGAGCAGTACTTC.

The genes are TRBV19 and TRBJ2-5, with TRBD2 identical over 8 bases. Near its end, the DNA agrees better with TRBJ2-7, so the J call may be wrong. Germline V gene sequence: CDR1 LNHDA, CDR2 SQIVND (reference sequence). CDR3 length: 16 amino acids. This chain's CDR3 is CASSIGSGGAGYEQYF. The CDR3 DNA reads as TGTGCCAGTAGTATTGGATCGGGGGGGGCAGGCTACGAGCAGTACTTC.

This clone has a single count. V is TRBV7-6 and J is TRBJ2-5; D not resolved. Per the germline V gene, CDR1 is SGHVS and CDR2 is FNYEAQ. CDR3 length equals 13 residues. Trimming took off 3 bases at V and 13 bases at J, with 18 bases between the two ends. CDR3 coding DNA: TGTGCCAGCAGCTTCGTTCGTTATGAGCATGCGTACTTC. This encodes CASSFVRYEHAYF.

J is TRBJ1-1 and V is TRBV27; 9 positions match TRBD1. V was pared by 5 bases and J by 5 bases, with 9 bases of the junction left unmatched. CDR3 length: 15 residues. The V gene's germline CDR1 is MNHEY and CDR2 SMNVEV (reference sequence). CDR3 in amino acids: CASSPRQGDMTEAFF. The CDR3 nucleotides read TGTGCCAGCAGTCCCCGACAGGGGGATATGACTGAAGCTTTCTTT.

This sequence joins TRBV29-1 and TRBJ2-3, with TRBD2 matching 9 bases. The ends lost 3 bases at V and 2 bases at J; junction bases unmatched: 3. The germline CDR1 and CDR2 sequences are SQVTM and ANQGSEA. The CDR3 loop spans 14 amino acids. The CDR3 is CSVELAGVTDTQYF. The DNA for the CDR3 is TGCAGCGTTGAGTTAGCGGGGGTCACAGATACGCAGTATTTT.

The V and J genes are TRBV5-1 and TRBJ2-2; maybe TRBD2 (6 bases). Trimming removed 0 bases at V and 6 bases at J, with 12 bases between. Germline CDR1 reads SGHRS; CDR2 reads YFSETQ. The CDR3 loop spans 15 amino acids. The CDR3 DNA reads TGCGCCAGCAGCTTGGGACTAGTGAGCCCCGGGGAGCTGTTTTTT. The encoded protein is CASSLGLVSPGELFF.